This T cell receptor beta chain was recovered during a study of blood T cell repertoires in COVID-19. About the study: Donors in the United States, Italy and Spain gave samples during acute or convalescent COVID-19.

The CDR3 covers 13 residues. Germline loops: CDR1 LGHDT, CDR2 YNNKEL (reference sequence). Losses at the gene ends were 8 bases for V and 8 bases for J; bases not matched to a gene: 8. Libraries were prepared by immunoSEQ multiplex PCR; TCRdb keeps only in-frame clonotypes and omits some of them. The sample comprises 380,000 or so clones, nearly 90% of which are singletons, and roughly 2% rests with the top ten. The clonotype was recovered from a woman aged 40-49 years with acute COVID-19. The genes are TRBV3-1 (or the pseudogene TRBV3-2) and TRBJ1-4; 7 bases are shared with TRBD1. The sample comprised PBMCs or T cells enriched from blood (not recorded which). CDR3 in amino acids: CASVGQANEKLFF. For the CDR3, the DNA is TGTGCCAGCGTCGGACAGGCGAACGAAAAACTGTTTTTT.